The present entry profiles one T cell receptor (beta chain) with its context. This record comes from a study of T cell responses to AZD1222 COVID-19 vaccine. The germline CDR1 and CDR2 sequences are SSHAT and FNYEAQ (reference sequence). Trimming stripped 2 bases from V and 2 bases from J, with 12 bases between. The CDR3 runs 16 residues. Here immunoSEQ multiplex PCR was the method, and the copy in TCRdb shows in-frame clones only, minus some. This repertoire comprises about 140,000 clones; its ten largest clones make up about 2.2%. The clonotype comes from an adult in good health. The sequenced sample was peripheral blood. The chain links TRBV7-7 to TRBJ2-2; D gene ambiguous. CDR3 loop: CASSLFPGSNTGELFF. In nucleotides, the CDR3 is TGTGCCAGCAGCTTATTTCCGGGCTCAAACACCGGGGAGCTGTTTTTT. The full variable domain, rest sourced from reference TRBV7-7 and TRBJ2-2, is GAGVSQSPRYKVTKRGQDVTLRCDPISSHATLYWYQQALGQGPEFLTYFNYEAQPDKSGLPSDRFSAERPEGSISTLTIQRTEQRDSAMYRCASSLFPGSNTGELFFGEGSRLTVL.